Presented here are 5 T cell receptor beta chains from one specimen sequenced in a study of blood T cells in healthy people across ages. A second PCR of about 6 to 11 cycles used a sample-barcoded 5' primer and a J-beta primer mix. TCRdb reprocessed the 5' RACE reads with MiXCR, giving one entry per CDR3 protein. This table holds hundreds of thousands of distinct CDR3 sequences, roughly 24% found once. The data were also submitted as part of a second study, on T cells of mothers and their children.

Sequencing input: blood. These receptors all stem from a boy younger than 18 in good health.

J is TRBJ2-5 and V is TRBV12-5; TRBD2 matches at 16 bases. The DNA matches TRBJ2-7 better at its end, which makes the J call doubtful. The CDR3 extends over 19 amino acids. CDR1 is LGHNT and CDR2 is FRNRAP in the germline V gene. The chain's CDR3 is CASGLLRSGTSGGAHEQYF. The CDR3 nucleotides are TGTGCTAGTGGTTTGCTTAGGAGTGGGACTAGCGGGGGGGCCCACGAGCAGTACTTC.

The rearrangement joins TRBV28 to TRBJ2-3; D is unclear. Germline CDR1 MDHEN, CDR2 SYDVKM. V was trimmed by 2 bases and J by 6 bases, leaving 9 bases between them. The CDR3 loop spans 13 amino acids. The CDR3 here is CASSLAELDTQYF. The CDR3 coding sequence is TGTGCCAGCAGTTTAGCAGAGTTGGATACGCAGTATTTT.

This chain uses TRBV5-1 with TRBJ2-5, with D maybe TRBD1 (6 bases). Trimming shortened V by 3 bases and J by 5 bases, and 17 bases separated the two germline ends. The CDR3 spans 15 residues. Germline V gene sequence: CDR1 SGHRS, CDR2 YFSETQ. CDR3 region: CASSSTYRAGETQYF. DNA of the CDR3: TGCGCCAGCAGCTCCACATACAGGGCCGGGGAGACCCAGTACTTC.

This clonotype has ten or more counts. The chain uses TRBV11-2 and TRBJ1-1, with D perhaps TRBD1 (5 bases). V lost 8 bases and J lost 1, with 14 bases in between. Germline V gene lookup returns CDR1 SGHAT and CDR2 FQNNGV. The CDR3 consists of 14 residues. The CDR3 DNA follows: TGTGCCAGCTCCGTGGGGACGGGGAACACTGAAGCTTTCTTT. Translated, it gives CASSVGTGNTEAFF.

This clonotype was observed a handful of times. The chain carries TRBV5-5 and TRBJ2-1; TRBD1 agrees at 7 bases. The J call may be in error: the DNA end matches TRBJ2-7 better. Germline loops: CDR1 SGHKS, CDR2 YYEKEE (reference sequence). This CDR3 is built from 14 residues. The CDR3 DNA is TGTGCCAGCAGCAGAAGACAGGGAATGGACGAGCAGTACTTC. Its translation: CASSRRQGMDEQYF.